The present T cell receptor beta chain was sequenced within a study of cytomegalovirus exposure and HLA in healthy donors. Study-wide points: Productive status was seen about 87% or about 30% of the time for most TCR beta V segments in an earlier analysis.

The CDR3 extends over 15 amino acids. The ends were cut back, 0 bases at V and 0 bases at J, with 7 bases in the middle. Per the germline V gene, CDR1 is SGHTA and CDR2 is FQGTGA. Both 60 Vbeta primers and 13 Jbeta primers went into the PCR. The data were produced by immunoSEQ multiplex PCR, yet TCRdb's version contains in-frame clones alone and is incomplete. In the table there are roughly 140,000 clones, 70% to 85% of which are singletons. A word on this clone: Antigen specificity is unknown.

The sequence came from a woman between 55 and 75 years old in good health and CMV-seropositive. This sequence joins TRBV7-3 and TRBJ2-3; D unresolved. Sequencing used PBMCs. CDR3 sequence: CASSLTSISTDTQYF. Here the CDR3 DNA reads TGTGCCAGCAGCTTAACGTCTATCAGCACAGATACGCAGTATTTT.